Included here is one TCR beta chain sequence, with context. Its antigen is undetermined. This record comes from a study of OX40 agonist ivuxolimab in advanced cancers. Study context: Head and neck, renal cell, melanoma or hepatocellular carcinoma were the cancers that dose-escalation patients had. Three partial responders included one hepatocellular carcinoma patient and two cutaneous melanoma patients. Study-wide findings and caveats: Not determined was the antigen specificity of the expanded peripheral T cells. Clonal expansion from baseline to week 6 occurred in both CD4+ and CD8+ T cells.

TCRdb keeps only in-frame clones here, not all; method: immunoSEQ multiplex PCR. The sample lists 48,000 or so clones, 92% occurring once. The CDR3 is 12 amino acids. The V end lost 0 bases, the J end lost 7 bases, and 5 bases lay between the germline ends. Germline loops: CDR1 SEHNR, CDR2 FQNEAQ (reference sequence). The sequences come from CD4+ or CD8+ T cells sorted from blood, collected in a trial of the OX40 agonist ivuxolimab. The V call is TRBV7-9, the J call TRBJ2-3, with D unresolved. This TCR was sampled from an adult with an advanced solid tumor such as melanoma, head and neck, liver or kidney cancer. The CDR3 DNA is TGTGCCAGCAGCTTAGCGGATTATACGCAGTATTTT. As protein: CASSLADYTQYF.